The 23 T cell receptor beta chains below all came from one sample that was sequenced in a study of blood T cell repertoires in COVID-19. Sequencing was performed with immunoSEQ multiplex PCR; in TCRdb, only in-frame clones are kept and a portion is missing. The top ten hold around 4.9% of the sample, which has around 200,000 clones, around 84% seen once. The sample consisted of peripheral blood. All receptors come from an elderly woman with acute or convalescent COVID-19.

V is TRBV20-1 and J is TRBJ1-5, with unresolved D. V was clipped by 3 bases and J by 2 bases, with 8 bases between them. The CDR3 is made up of 13 amino acids. The germline V gene encodes CDR1 DFQATT and CDR2 SNEGSKA (reference sequence). The DNA of the CDR3 is TGCAGTGCTAGTCGCCAGGGCAATCAGCCCCAGCATTTT. It codes for CSASRQGNQPQHF.

This clone came up once. The V and J genes are TRBV5-5 and TRBJ1-5; D is perhaps TRBD1 (6 bases). Germline CDR1 and CDR2: SGHKS and YYEKEE (reference sequence). Trimming removed 2 bases from V and 7 bases from J, with 10 bases in between. CDR3 size: 13 residues. The CDR3 protein is CASSFGRGQPQHF. The CDR3 region has the DNA TGTGCCAGCAGCTTTGGCAGGGGCCAGCCCCAGCATTTT.

V and J are TRBV7-8 and TRBJ2-1; 7 bases are shared with TRBD1. Trimming removed 7 bases from V and 4 bases from J; junction bases left unmatched: 10. Germline assignment: CDR1 SGHVS and CDR2 FQNEAQ. The CDR3 sequence is 15 residues long. The DNA for the CDR3 is TGTGCCAGCAAAAAGCAAGGGACAGATTACAATGAGCAGTTCTTC. Protein: CASKKQGTDYNEQFF.

The V and J genes are TRBV27 and TRBJ1-2, with 10 bases lining up with TRBD1. CDR3 length equals 13 residues. Germline CDR1 reads MNHEY; CDR2 reads SMNVEV (reference sequence). V shed 6 bases, J shed 6 bases, and the junction held 4 bases outside the gene matches. The DNA for the CDR3 is TGTGCCAGCAGCCGACAGGGGGCCCATGGCTACACCTTC. As protein: CASSRQGAHGYTF.

CDR3 protein: CASSYGLTGVTEQYF. The DNA of the CDR3 is TGTGCCAGCAGCTACGGTTTGACAGGGGTAACCGAGCAGTACTTC. V is TRBV7-8 and J is TRBJ2-7; 8 bases map to TRBD1. After removal of 4 bases from V and 6 bases from J, the junction contained 11 bases not matched to a gene. The CDR3 is 15 residues long. CDR1 SGHVS and CDR2 FQNEAQ come from the germline V gene.

V usage is TRBV6-6 and J usage is TRBJ1-1; TRBD1 agrees at 8 bases. Trimming took 5 bases from V and 3 from J; bases not matched to a gene: 8. Germline CDR1 MNHNY, CDR2 SVGAGI (reference sequence). CDR3 length: 15 amino acids. This chain's CDR3 is CASSQPQGGDTEAFF. In DNA, the CDR3 is TGTGCCAGCAGTCAACCACAGGGGGGGGACACTGAAGCTTTCTTT.

J is TRBJ2-3 and V is TRBV5-1, with D unclear. CDR1 SGHRS and CDR2 YFSETQ come from the germline V gene. V lost 0 bases and J 1 base, leaving 12 bases between the germline ends. The CDR3 totals 16 residues. The CDR3 sequence: CASSLESGAGTDTQYF. The CDR3, as DNA: TGCGCCAGCAGCTTGGAATCTGGAGCCGGCACAGATACGCAGTATTTT.

The V and J genes are TRBV30 and TRBJ2-7; the D is unclear. This CDR3 contains 13 residues. The V end was cut by 4 bases, the J end by 4 bases, with 14 bases between. The germline V gene has CDR1 GTSNPN and CDR2 SVGIG (reference sequence). The CDR3 region is CAWMVVGSYEQYF. The CDR3 DNA reads as TGTGCCTGGATGGTAGTCGGGTCGTACGAGCAGTACTTC.

The genes are TRBV6-2 or TRBV6-3 and TRBJ2-7; 9 bases align to TRBD1. The CDR3 sequence is 16 residues long. Trimming cost V 2 bases and J 1 base; bases outside gene matches: 6. CDR1 is MNHEY and CDR2 is SVGEGT in the germline V gene. CDR3 in amino acids: CASSYGTGGASYEQYF. Here the CDR3 DNA reads TGTGCCAGCAGTTACGGTACAGGGGGCGCTTCCTACGAGCAGTACTTC.

This chain uses TRBV30 with TRBJ1-3; possibly TRBD1 for D (6 bases). This CDR3 is built from 14 residues. V lost 5 bases and J lost 1, with 12 bases in between. CDR1 and CDR2 from the germline V gene are GTSNPN and SVGIG (reference sequence). The CDR3 nucleotides are TGTGCCTGGCGCCTTACAGGGTCTGGAAACACCATATATTTT. Protein product: CAWRLTGSGNTIYF.

The chain is built from TRBV5-4 and TRBJ2-7, with 9 bases lining up with TRBD1. This CDR3 comprises 14 residues. V dropped 4 bases and J dropped 2; count of bases not matched to a gene: 4. The germline V gene encodes CDR1 SGHNT and CDR2 YYREEE (reference sequence). Written as DNA, the CDR3 is TGTGCCAGCAGCCGGGGACAGGGCCCCTACGAGCAGTACTTC. It is translated as CASSRGQGPYEQYF.

A single count supports this clone. The chain employs TRBV7-2 and TRBJ2-5; the D is unclear. V lost 5 bases and J lost 2, with 9 bases in between. Germline CDR1 reads SGHTA; CDR2 reads FQGNSA. This CDR3 contains 13 residues. The DNA for the CDR3 is TGTGCCAGCAGCGATGACTGGCAAGAGACCCAGTACTTC. Translation: CASSDDWQETQYF.

This chain links TRBV27 with TRBJ2-1; a weak D match, TRBD2 (6 bases). CDR1 is MNHEY and CDR2 is SMNVEV in the germline V gene (reference sequence). V dropped 5 bases and J dropped 7 bases, with 24 bases sitting between them. This CDR3 spans 17 amino acids. The CDR3 is CASSNLPMRGGINEQFF. The CDR3, as DNA: TGTGCCAGCAGTAACCTTCCTATGAGGGGAGGTATTAATGAGCAGTTCTTC.

In regard to this clone: The CDR3 ends on some other residue instead of the conserved phenylalanine or tryptophan, so this is likely a read error. It is unclear where the CDR3 begins or ends on the DNA, so no DNA is shown, and the CDR3 is as TCRdb lists it. The gene calls are TRBV29-1 and TRBJ1-1; TRBD1 is the table's D call, not checked against the DNA. Germline CDR1 reads SQVTM; CDR2 reads ANQGSEA. The CDR3 is 12 residues long, counting both termini. CDR3 loop: CSVDPGTGVHSG.

The chain uses TRBV7-2 and TRBJ2-7, with 9 bases aligning to TRBD2. Germline-derived CDR1 and CDR2 are SGHTA and FQGNSA. The J segment lost 4 bases and the V segment lost 2 bases, leaving 15 bases of the junction unmatched. The CDR3 contains 18 residues. CDR3 loop: CASSLLPTLSGSMYEQYF. CDR3 sequence (DNA): TGTGCCAGCAGCTTACTACCAACCCTTAGCGGGAGTATGTACGAGCAGTACTTC.

The chain links TRBV29-1 to TRBJ2-5, with TRBD1 as a possible D gene (6 bases). Per germline, CDR1 SQVTM and CDR2 ANQGSEA. This CDR3 spans 14 amino acids. V lost 6 bases and J lost 5, with 19 bases in between. CDR3 sequence: CSVALMGGQETQYF. For the CDR3, the DNA is TGCAGCGTCGCCTTGATGGGCGGACAGGAGACCCAGTACTTC.

This clone was observed a few times. The chain joins TRBV2 to TRBJ1-3, with D possibly being TRBD1 (5 bases). This CDR3 contains 14 residues. Germline V gene lookup returns CDR1 SNHLY and CDR2 FYNNEI. Trimming pared 2 bases from V and 9 bases from J, leaving 14 bases between. The CDR3 region is CASSESAGRVTIYF. Written as DNA, the CDR3 is TGTGCCAGCAGTGAATCGGCAGGGAGGGTCACCATATATTTT.

This chain joins TRBV10-2 and TRBJ2-1, with 7 bases lining up with TRBD2. The CDR3 consists of 16 residues. The germline gives CDR1 WSHSY, CDR2 SAAADI. Unmatched junction bases numbered 13, after V lost 8 bases and J lost 3 bases. The CDR3 reads CASLGFGREDYNEQFF. The CDR3, as DNA: TGCGCCAGCTTGGGGTTTGGGAGGGAGGACTACAATGAGCAGTTCTTC.

V and J are TRBV7-9 and TRBJ2-7; a weak D match, TRBD2 (5 bases). Trimming cost V 2 bases and J 9 bases, with 14 bases left between them. Germline V gene data show CDR1 as SEHNR and CDR2 as FQNEAQ (reference sequence). The CDR3 has 13 amino acids. The CDR3 DNA reads as TGTGCCAGCAGCTTACTATTCGGCGAGGGGCAGTACTTC. Translation gives CASSLLFGEGQYF.

A few counts support this clone. CDR3 DNA sequence: TGTGCCAGTAGTATAGTCCCAACAGGGGTTCCTGAAGCTTTCTTT. It is translated as CASSIVPTGVPEAFF. V and J are TRBV19 and TRBJ1-1, with TRBD1 identical over 7 bases. V shed 1 base and J 6 bases; nucleotides not matched to a gene: 8. The CDR3 consists of 15 residues. Looked up from germline, CDR1 is LNHDA and CDR2 is SQIVND (reference sequence).

This chain joins TRBV9 and TRBJ2-2; tentatively, D is TRBD1 (5 bases). The length of the CDR3 is 16 residues. Trimming cost V 0 bases and J 4 bases, with 13 bases left between them. CDR1 is SGDLS, CDR2 YYNGEE, per germline. CDR3 DNA sequence: TGTGCCAGCAGCGTAGGAACCCCAGGGCTCACCGGGGAGCTGTTTTTT. Its translation: CASSVGTPGLTGELFF.

The chain carries TRBV6-2 or TRBV6-3 and TRBJ2-7; weak D call: TRBD1 (5 bases). The CDR3 spans 14 residues. V gave up 0 bases and J gave up 2 bases, with 8 bases separating them. Per the germline V gene, CDR1 is MNHEY and CDR2 is SVGEGT. The CDR3 reads CASSYSQGTYEQYF. The CDR3 DNA reads TGTGCCAGCAGTTACTCCCAGGGCACCTACGAGCAGTACTTC.

The CDR3 is CAWSWEARYEQYF. The CDR3 bases are TGTGCCTGGAGTTGGGAGGCCCGGTACGAGCAGTACTTC. The chain couples TRBV30 to TRBJ2-7; possible D gene TRBD2, 6 bases. Germline V gene sequence: CDR1 GTSNPN, CDR2 SVGIG (reference sequence). This CDR3 region has 13 residues. Trimming shortened V by 2 bases and J by 4 bases, and 12 bases separated the two germline ends. The entire variable domain, with the rest obtained from reference TRBV30 and TRBJ2-7, is as follows: SQTIHQWPATLVQPVGSPLSLECTVEGTSNPNLYWYRQAAGRGLQLLFYSVGIGQISSEVPQNLSASRPQDRQFILSSKKLLLSDSGFYLCAWSWEARYEQYFGPGTRLTVT.